This T cell receptor beta chain is from a study of cytomegalovirus exposure and HLA in healthy donors. Overall study findings and caveats: TRBV6-2, TRBV6-3 and some other V segments were unresolvable in 87-base-pair reads. 150 to 200 TCR beta chains were listed as cytomegalovirus-associated. In a later analysis, V- and J-gene trimming of beta chains associated with a DCLRE1C missense variant, replicated independently.

Donors were ostensibly healthy at sampling, although undocumented immune exposures were probable. The CDR3 is made up of 15 amino acids. Germline CDR1 reads MNHNY; CDR2 reads SVGAGI (reference sequence). Trimming took 7 bases from V and 2 from J; bases not matched to a gene: 10. A word on this clone: The antigen is undetermined.

PCR involved 60 Vbeta and 13 Jbeta primers. Clones were sequenced by immunoSEQ multiplex PCR, and TCRdb holds only the in-frame ones, with some missing. Of approximately 190,000 clones listed, over 60% are singletons. This chain uses TRBV6-6 with TRBJ2-5; 7 bases fit TRBD1. Specimen: PBMCs. The receptor was isolated from a woman aged 30 to 39 in good health and CMV-seropositive. The chain's CDR3 is CASTRQGVGQETQYF. The CDR3, as DNA: TGTGCCAGCACTAGACAGGGAGTAGGACAAGAGACCCAGTACTTC.